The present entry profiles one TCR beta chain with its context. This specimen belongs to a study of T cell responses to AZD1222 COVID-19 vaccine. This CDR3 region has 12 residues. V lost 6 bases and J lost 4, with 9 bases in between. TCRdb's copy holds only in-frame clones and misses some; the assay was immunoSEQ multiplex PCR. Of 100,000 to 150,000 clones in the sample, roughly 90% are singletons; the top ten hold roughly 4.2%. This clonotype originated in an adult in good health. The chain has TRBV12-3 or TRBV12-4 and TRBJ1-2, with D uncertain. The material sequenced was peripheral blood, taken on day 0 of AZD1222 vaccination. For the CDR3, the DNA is TGTGCCAGCAGCCCTACCGGCTATGGCTACACCTTC. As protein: CASSPTGYGYTF.